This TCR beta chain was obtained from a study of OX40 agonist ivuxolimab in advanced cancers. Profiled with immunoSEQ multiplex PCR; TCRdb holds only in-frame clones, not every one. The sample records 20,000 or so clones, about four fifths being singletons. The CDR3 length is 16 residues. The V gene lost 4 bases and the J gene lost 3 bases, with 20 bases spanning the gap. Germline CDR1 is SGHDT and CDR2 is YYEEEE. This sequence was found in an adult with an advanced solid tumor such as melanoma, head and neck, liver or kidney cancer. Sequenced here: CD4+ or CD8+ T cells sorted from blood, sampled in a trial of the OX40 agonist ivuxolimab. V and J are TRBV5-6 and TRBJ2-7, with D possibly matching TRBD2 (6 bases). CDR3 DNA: TGTGCCAGCAGCAGCATGGGGAGCCGGCGGGACTACGAGCAGTACTTC. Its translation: CASSSMGSRRDYEQYF.